Listed below are T cell receptor beta chains from one sample, sequenced in a study of blood T cells in healthy people across ages. MiXCR, run by TCRdb on the 5' RACE reads, gives a single entry per CDR3 protein. The data hold about 1,400,000 distinct CDR3 sequences, with about 43% observed a single time. Sequenced input: blood. The receptors were sampled from a young woman in good health. The CDR3 runs from the conserved cysteine through the conserved F or W. Fields, in order: V gene, CDR3 length, J gene, clone size, D gene, CDR3 DNA, CDR3 protein. D genes are given only for firm matches. Not every row has a clone size; where given, it reads once, few, many or a size class.

V: TRBV7-8
length: 16
J: TRBJ2-7
size: -
D: -
DNA: TGTGCCAGCAGCTTAGCGCCGCAGGGGCGGGTCTACGAGCAGTACTTC
CDR3: CASSLAPQGRVYEQYF

V: TRBV13
length: 15
J: TRBJ1-1
size: -
D: TRBD1
DNA: TGTGCCAGCAGCTTAGAAGGGCAGGGGGCGGGTGAAGCTTTCTTT
CDR3: CASSLEGQGAGEAFF

V: TRBV5-1
length: 16
J: TRBJ2-5
size: few
D: -
DNA: TGCGCCAGCAGCGCTGCTGGGCGGGCGAACCAAGAGACCCAGTACTTC
CDR3: CASSAAGRANQETQYF

V: TRBV30
length: 16
J: TRBJ2-7
size: few
D: -
DNA: TGTGCCTGGAGCTTCTCCCGCACCTCCGTTTCCTACGAGCAGTACTTC
CDR3: CAWSFSRTSVSYEQYF

V: TRBV2
length: 13
J: TRBJ2-7
size: few
D: -
DNA: TGTGCCAGCGATCCGGGCCGTTCCTACGAGCAGTACTTC
CDR3: CASDPGRSYEQYF

V: TRBV7-2
length: 13
J: TRBJ1-2
size: -
D: -
DNA: TGTGCCAGCCTAACGGGGGTCCGCTATGGCTACACCTTC
CDR3: CASLTGVRYGYTF

V: TRBV6-4
length: 18
J: TRBJ1-5
size: -
D: TRBD1
DNA: TGTGCCAGCAGTGAAGCTTATAGAGACAGGGTCGGCAATCAGCCCCAGCATTTT
CDR3: CASSEAYRDRVGNQPQHF

V: TRBV27
length: 14
J: TRBJ2-5
size: -
D: TRBD2
DNA: TGTGCCAGCAGTGCTAGCGGGAGAATGGGGGAGCAGTACTTC
CDR3: CASSASGRMGEQYF

V: TRBV20-1
length: 15
J: TRBJ2-3
size: -
D: -
DNA: TGCAGTGCTCTACACACTACCGCTTACACAGATACGCAGTATTTT
CDR3: CSALHTTAYTDTQYF

V: TRBV11-2
length: 17
J: TRBJ2-5
size: -
D: TRBD1
DNA: TGTGCCAGCAGCTTAGAGAGGGGCCCAGGGGGAGCTCATCAGCAGTACTTC
CDR3: CASSLERGPGGAHQQYF

V: TRBV7-9
length: 14
J: TRBJ1-5
size: -
D: -
DNA: TGTGCCAGCAGCCCCCTCGACTCAATCAAGCCCCAGCATTTT
CDR3: CASSPLDSIKPQHF

V: TRBV5-5
length: 15
J: TRBJ1-2
size: -
D: TRBD1
DNA: TGTGCCAGCAGCCCCACGACAGGGCCAAACTATGGCTGCACCTTC
CDR3: CASSPTTGPNYGCTF

V: TRBV6-5
length: 14
J: TRBJ2-4
size: -
D: -
DNA: TGTGCCAGCAGAGGGACGGCCACATCGGGAGAGCAGTACTTC
CDR3: CASRGTATSGEQYF

V: TRBV7-2
length: 15
J: TRBJ2-3
size: -
D: -
DNA: TGTGCCAGCAGCCCGGGACCTCCGGCCACAGATACGCAGTATTTT
CDR3: CASSPGPPATDTQYF

V: TRBV20-1
length: 15
J: TRBJ2-2
size: -
D: TRBD2
DNA: TGCAGTGCCGCCCCAGCGGGATTGGGCACCGGGGAGCTGTTTTTT
CDR3: CSAAPAGLGTGELFF

V: TRBV20-1
length: 14
J: TRBJ2-3
size: -
D: TRBD2
DNA: TGCAGTGCTAGACCGGGACTAGCGGGGACGGTGGAGTATTTT
CDR3: CSARPGLAGTVEYF

V: TRBV10-3
length: 18
J: TRBJ2-2
size: few
D: TRBD2
DNA: TGTGCCATCAGCCCGGTGGGGGGACTAGCAGGAGGTGCCGGGGAGCTGTTTTTT
CDR3: CAISPVGGLAGGAGELFF

V: TRBV10-3
length: 14
J: TRBJ2-1
size: few
D: TRBD1
DNA: TGTGCCATCAGTTTCGGACAGGGGGTCAATGAGCAGTTCTTC
CDR3: CAISFGQGVNEQFF

V: TRBV7-2
length: 16
J: TRBJ1-1
size: few
D: TRBD1
DNA: TGTGCCAGCAGCTTAGCGATCGGGACAGGGAGAACTGAAGCTTTCTTT
CDR3: CASSLAIGTGRTEAFF